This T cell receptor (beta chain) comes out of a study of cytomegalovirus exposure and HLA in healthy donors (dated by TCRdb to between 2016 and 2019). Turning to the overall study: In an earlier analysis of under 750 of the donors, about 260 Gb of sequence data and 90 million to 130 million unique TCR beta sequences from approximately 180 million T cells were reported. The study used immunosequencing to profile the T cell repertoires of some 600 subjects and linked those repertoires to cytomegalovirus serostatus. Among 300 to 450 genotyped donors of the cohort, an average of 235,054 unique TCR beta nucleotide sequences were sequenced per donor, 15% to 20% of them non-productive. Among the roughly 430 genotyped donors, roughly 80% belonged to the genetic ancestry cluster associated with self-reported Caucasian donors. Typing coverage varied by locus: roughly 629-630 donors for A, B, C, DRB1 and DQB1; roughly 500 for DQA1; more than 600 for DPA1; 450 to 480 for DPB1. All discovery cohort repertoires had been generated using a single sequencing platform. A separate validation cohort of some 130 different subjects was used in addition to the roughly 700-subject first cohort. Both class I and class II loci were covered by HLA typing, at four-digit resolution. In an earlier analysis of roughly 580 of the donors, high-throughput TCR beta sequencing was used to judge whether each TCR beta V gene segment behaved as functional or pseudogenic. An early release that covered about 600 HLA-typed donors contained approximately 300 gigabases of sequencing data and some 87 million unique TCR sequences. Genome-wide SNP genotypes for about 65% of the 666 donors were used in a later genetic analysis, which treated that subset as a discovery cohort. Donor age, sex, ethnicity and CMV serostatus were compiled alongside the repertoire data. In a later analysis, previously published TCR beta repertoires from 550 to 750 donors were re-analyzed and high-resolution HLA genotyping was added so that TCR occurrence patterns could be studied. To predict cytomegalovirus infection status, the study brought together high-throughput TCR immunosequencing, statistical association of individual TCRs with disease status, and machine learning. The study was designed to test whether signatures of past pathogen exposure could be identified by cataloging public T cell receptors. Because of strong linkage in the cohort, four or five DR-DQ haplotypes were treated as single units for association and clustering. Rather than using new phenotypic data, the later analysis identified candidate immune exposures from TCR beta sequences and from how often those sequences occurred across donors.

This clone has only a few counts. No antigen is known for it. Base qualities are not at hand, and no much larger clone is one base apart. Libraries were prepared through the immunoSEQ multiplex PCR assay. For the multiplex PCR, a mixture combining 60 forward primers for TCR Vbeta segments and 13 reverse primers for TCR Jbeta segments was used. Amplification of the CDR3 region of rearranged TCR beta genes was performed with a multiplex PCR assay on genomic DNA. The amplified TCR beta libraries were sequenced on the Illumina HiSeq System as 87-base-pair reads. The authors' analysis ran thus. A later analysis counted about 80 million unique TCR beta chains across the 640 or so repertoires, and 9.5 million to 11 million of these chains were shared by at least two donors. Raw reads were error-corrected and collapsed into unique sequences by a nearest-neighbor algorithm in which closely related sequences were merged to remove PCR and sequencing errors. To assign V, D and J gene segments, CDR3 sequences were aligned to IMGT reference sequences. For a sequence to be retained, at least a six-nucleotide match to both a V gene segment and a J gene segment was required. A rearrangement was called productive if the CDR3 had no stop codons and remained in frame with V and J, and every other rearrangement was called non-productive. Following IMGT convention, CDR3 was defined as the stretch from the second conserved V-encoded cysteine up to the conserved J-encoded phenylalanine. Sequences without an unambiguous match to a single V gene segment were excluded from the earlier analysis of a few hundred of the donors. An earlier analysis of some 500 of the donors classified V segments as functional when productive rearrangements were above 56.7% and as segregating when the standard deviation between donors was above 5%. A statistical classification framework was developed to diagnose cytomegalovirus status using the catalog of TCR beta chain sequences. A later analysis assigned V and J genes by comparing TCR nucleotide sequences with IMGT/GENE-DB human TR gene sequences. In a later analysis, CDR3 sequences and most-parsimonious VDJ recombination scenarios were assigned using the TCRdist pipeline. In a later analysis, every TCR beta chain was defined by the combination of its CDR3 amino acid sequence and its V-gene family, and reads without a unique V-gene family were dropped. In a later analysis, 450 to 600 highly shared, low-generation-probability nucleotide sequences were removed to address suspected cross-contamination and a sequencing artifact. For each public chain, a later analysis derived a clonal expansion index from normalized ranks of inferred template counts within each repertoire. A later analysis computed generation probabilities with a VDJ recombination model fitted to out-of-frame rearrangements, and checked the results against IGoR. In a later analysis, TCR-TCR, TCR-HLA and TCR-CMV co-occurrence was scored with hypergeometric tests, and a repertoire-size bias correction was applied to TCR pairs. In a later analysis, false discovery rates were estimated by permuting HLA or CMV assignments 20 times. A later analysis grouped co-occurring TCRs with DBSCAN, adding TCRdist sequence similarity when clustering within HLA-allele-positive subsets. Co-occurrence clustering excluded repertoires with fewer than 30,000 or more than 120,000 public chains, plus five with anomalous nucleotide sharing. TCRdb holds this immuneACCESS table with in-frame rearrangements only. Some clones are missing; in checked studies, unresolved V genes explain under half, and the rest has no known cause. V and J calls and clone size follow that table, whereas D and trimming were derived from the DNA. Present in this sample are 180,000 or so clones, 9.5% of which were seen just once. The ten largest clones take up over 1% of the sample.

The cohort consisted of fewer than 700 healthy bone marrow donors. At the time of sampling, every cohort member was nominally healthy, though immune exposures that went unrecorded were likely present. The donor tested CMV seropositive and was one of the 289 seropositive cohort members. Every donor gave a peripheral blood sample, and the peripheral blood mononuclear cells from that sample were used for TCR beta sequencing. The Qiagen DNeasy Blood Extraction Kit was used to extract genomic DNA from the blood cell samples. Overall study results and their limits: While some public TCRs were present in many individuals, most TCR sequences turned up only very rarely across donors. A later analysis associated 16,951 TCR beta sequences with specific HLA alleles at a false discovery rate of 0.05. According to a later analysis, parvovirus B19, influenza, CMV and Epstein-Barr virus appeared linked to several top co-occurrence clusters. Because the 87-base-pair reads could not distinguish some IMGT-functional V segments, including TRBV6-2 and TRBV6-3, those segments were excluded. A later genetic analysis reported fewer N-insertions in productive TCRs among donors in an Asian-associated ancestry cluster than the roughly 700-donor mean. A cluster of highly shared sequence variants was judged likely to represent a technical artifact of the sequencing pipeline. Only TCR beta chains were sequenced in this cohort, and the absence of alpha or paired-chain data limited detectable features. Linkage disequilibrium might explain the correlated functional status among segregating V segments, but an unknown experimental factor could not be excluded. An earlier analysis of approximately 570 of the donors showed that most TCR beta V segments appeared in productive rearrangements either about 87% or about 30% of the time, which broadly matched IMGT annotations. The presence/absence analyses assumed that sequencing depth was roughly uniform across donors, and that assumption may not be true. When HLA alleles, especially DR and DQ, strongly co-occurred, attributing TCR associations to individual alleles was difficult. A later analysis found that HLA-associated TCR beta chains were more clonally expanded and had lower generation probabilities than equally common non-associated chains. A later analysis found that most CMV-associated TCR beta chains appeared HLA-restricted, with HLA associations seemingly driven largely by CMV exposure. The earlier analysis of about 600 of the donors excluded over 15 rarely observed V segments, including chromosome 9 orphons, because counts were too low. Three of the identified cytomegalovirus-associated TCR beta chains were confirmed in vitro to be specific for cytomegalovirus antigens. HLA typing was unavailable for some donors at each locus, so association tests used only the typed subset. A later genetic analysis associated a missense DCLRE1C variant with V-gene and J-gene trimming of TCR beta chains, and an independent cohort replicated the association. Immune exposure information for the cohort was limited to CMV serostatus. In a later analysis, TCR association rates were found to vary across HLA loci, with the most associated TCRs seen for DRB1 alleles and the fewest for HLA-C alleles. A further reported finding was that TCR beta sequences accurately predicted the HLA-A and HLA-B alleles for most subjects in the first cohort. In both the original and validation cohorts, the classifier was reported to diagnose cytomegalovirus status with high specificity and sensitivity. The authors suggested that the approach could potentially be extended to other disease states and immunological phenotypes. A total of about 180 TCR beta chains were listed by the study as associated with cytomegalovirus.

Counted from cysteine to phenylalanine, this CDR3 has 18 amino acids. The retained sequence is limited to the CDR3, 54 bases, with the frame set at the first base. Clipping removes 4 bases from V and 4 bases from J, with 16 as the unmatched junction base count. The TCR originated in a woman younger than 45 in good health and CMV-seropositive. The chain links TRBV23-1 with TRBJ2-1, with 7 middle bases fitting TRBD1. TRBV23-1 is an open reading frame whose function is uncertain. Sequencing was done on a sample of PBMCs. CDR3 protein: CASSPQTGKEVDYNEQFF. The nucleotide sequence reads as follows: TGCGCCAGCAGTCCCCAGACAGGGAAAGAGGTGGATTACAATGAGCAGTTCTTC.